This T cell receptor (beta chain) was profiled in a study of shared clonotypes between healthy human individuals. Looking at the study overall: Donors, aged 18 to 49, were a couple of women and a few men.

Naivety among CD8 cells was defined by CD45RO negativity and positive CCR7 selection, thereby excluding terminally differentiated effector memory CD45RA+ cells. The ends lost 4 bases at V and 4 bases at J; junction bases unmatched: 8. Germline V gives CDR1 SGDLS, CDR2 YYNGEE. This CDR3 is built from 15 residues. TCRdb's copy holds only in-frame clones and misses some; the assay was immunoSEQ multiplex PCR. The top ten hold about 0.12% of the sample, which has hundreds of thousands of clones, 96% seen once. As concerns this clone: As yet, its antigen is unknown.

General observations from the study: Clonotypes that were shared across a handful of donors made up roughly 5% of naive CD4 clonotypes.

The chain combines TRBV9 with TRBJ2-5; the match to TRBD1 covers 9 bases. The receptor's source is a woman between 25 and 40 years old in good health. Sequencing input: naive CD8+ T cells sorted from blood. CDR3 sequence (DNA): TGTGCCAGCAGCCCCCCGGGACAGGGAGGAGAGACCCAGTACTTC. It encodes CASSPPGQGGETQYF.